Listed below are T cell receptor beta chains from one sample, sequenced in a study of T cell responses to AZD1222 COVID-19 vaccine. The data were produced by immunoSEQ multiplex PCR, yet TCRdb's version contains in-frame clones alone and is incomplete. Seen here are under 150,000 clones, about 79% observed once, and the top ten hold around 27%. The sequencing used peripheral blood, collected 28 days after the second AZD1222 dose. The receptors derive from an adult who received the AZD1222 COVID-19 vaccine. The CDR3 runs from the conserved cysteine through the conserved F or W. A D gene is named only where the DNA matches it firmly. Clone size appears in some rows only: once, few, many, or a class for an expanded clone.

j_call clone_size d_call v_call cdr3_aa cdr3_nt
TRBJ2-1 - - TRBV5-1 CASSFYGGGDEQFF TGCGCCAGCAGCTTTTATGGGGGGGGCGATGAGCAGTTCTTC
TRBJ1-2 once - TRBV6-2/TRBV6-3 CASSYRGLRGYTF TGTGCCAGCAGTTACAGGGGACTAAGAGGCTACACCTTC
TRBJ2-7 few TRBD1 TRBV28 CASSLVSWGQETSYEQYF TGTGCCAGCAGTTTAGTTTCGTGGGGACAGGAGACTAGCTACGAGCAGTACTTC
TRBJ1-5 few - TRBV19 CASSIVGETQPQHF TGTGCCAGTAGTATAGTTGGCGAAACTCAGCCCCAGCATTTT
TRBJ1-5 - - TRBV6-5 CASRATSKPQHF TGTGCCAGCCGGGCCACTAGTAAGCCCCAGCATTTT
TRBJ1-1 - - TRBV11-3 CASSLEGRDTEAFF TGTGCCAGCAGCTTAGAGGGAAGGGACACTGAAGCTTTCTTT
TRBJ2-5 - TRBD2 TRBV7-2 CASSLGLAVETQYF TGTGCCAGCAGCTTGGGACTAGCCGTAGAGACCCAGTACTTC
TRBJ1-1 - - TRBV21-1 CASSKEGGELGYEITEAFF TGTGCCAGCAGCAAAGAGGGAGGGGAGCTAGGCTATGAGATCACTGAAGCTTTCTTT
TRBJ1-4 - TRBD1 TRBV5-1 CASSLETKGTGNEKLFF TGCGCCAGCAGCTTGGAGACTAAGGGGACAGGGAATGAAAAACTGTTTTTT
TRBJ1-3 - - TRBV28 CASREGNKGNTIYF TGTGCCTCCCGTGAAGGAAACAAAGGAAACACCATATATTTT
TRBJ2-5 - TRBD2 TRBV7-2 CASSLGRLAGARETQYF TGTGCCAGCAGCTTAGGGCGACTAGCGGGGGCCAGAGAGACCCAGTACTTC
TRBJ2-7 medium-sized TRBD1 TRBV11-2 CASSSEMGTGKEQYF TGTGCCAGCAGCTCAGAGATGGGGACAGGGAAAGAGCAGTACTTC
TRBJ1-2 once - TRBV11-2 CASTLSPGPHGYTF TGTGCCAGCACCCTATCTCCCGGACCCCATGGCTACACCTTC
TRBJ1-4 once TRBD1 TRBV4-3 CASSQETGTGATNEKLFF TGCGCCAGCAGCCAAGAAACCGGGACAGGGGCAACTAATGAAAAACTGTTTTTT
TRBJ2-7 - - TRBV5-1 CASSLGARTEQYF TGCGCCAGCAGTCTTGGAGCTCGCACCGAGCAGTACTTC
TRBJ2-5 - - TRBV2 CASSVRGNQETQYF TGTGCCAGCAGTGTGAGGGGAAACCAAGAGACCCAGTACTTC
TRBJ2-6 - - TRBV5-4 CASSGSGANVLTF TGTGCCAGCAGCGGCTCTGGGGCCAACGTCCTGACTTTC
TRBJ2-1 - - TRBV28 CASSLVSIGSYNEQFF TGTGCCAGCAGTTTAGTTTCCATAGGCTCCTACAATGAGCAGTTCTTC
TRBJ2-2 - - TRBV7-9 CASSFWAANTGELFF TGTGCCAGCAGCTTCTGGGCAGCGAACACCGGGGAGCTGTTTTTT
TRBJ1-6 - - TRBV4-3 CASSQDMGGAGSSYNSPLHF TGCGCCAGCAGCCAAGATATGGGAGGGGCGGGGAGCTCCTATAATTCACCCCTCCACTTT
TRBJ1-2 once TRBD1 TRBV2 CASSERTGAHGYTF TGTGCCAGCAGTGAACGGACAGGGGCTCATGGCTACACCTTC
TRBJ1-2 - - TRBV18 CASSPPTLANYGYTF TGTGCCAGCTCACCACCGACCCTAGCTAACTATGGCTACACCTTC
TRBJ2-1 - TRBD2 TRBV7-2 CASSFSLAGAYNEQFF TGTGCCAGCAGCTTTTCTTTAGCGGGGGCGTACAATGAGCAGTTCTTC
TRBJ1-1 - TRBD1 TRBV29-1 CSVPDRTGGTGTEAFF TGCAGCGTTCCCGATCGGACAGGGGGGACTGGCACTGAAGCTTTCTTT
TRBJ1-4 - - TRBV14 CASSLRGPTNEKLFF TGTGCCAGCAGCCTCCGGGGACCAACTAATGAAAAACTGTTTTTT
TRBJ1-1 many - TRBV13 CASSPLGATEAFF TGTGCCAGCAGCCCTCTCGGTGCGACTGAAGCTTTCTTT
TRBJ2-1 - TRBD2 TRBV30 CAWSVPVSGNYNEQFF TGTGCCTGGAGTGTACCTGTTAGCGGGAACTACAATGAGCAGTTCTTC
TRBJ2-1 - - TRBV4-1 CASSQEASSYNEQFF TGCGCCAGCAGCCAAGAGGCGAGCTCCTACAATGAGCAGTTCTTC
TRBJ2-7 - - TRBV18 CASSPYRDEQYF TGTGCCAGCTCACCGTACAGGGACGAGCAGTACTTC
TRBJ1-4 - - TRBV7-3 CASSLRVIRSEKLFF TGTGCCAGCAGCTTAAGGGTTATTAGGAGCGAAAAACTGTTTTTT
TRBJ2-7 - TRBD1 TRBV28 CASSLEGQGAYEQYF TGTGCCAGCAGTTTGGAGGGACAGGGGGCCTACGAGCAGTACTTC
TRBJ2-1 once TRBD1 TRBV5-1 CASSLGGTGVLGREQFF TGCGCCAGCAGCTTGGGGGGGACAGGGGTCCTGGGTCGTGAGCAGTTCTTC
TRBJ1-1 - - TRBV7-9 CASSLESGTTEAFF TGTGCCAGCAGCTTAGAGTCGGGAACCACTGAAGCTTTCTTT
TRBJ2-4 once - TRBV7-2 CASSPPSNIQYF TGTGCCAGCAGCCCCCCGTCCAACATTCAGTACTTC
TRBJ1-6 - - TRBV11-2 CASSLDGTRDSPLHF TGTGCCAGCAGCTTAGACGGGACGCGCGACTCACCCCTCCACTTT
TRBJ1-4 once - TRBV19 CASSISSEHNEKLFF TGTGCCAGTAGTATCTCGTCGGAACATAATGAAAAACTGTTTTTT
TRBJ1-2 - - TRBV7-2 CASSSDSYYGYTF TGTGCCAGCAGTTCCGACAGCTACTATGGCTACACCTTC
TRBJ2-7 few - TRBV27 CASSWGVTLYEQYF TGTGCCAGCAGTTGGGGGGTAACCCTCTACGAGCAGTACTTC
TRBJ2-7 medium-sized TRBD2 TRBV7-8 CASSLPRDYPAYEQYF TGTGCCAGCAGCTTACCGAGGGACTACCCTGCCTACGAGCAGTACTTC
TRBJ1-2 few - TRBV6-5 CASTRGTFLRSSYTF TGTGCCAGCACTAGAGGGACTTTCTTGAGGTCGAGCTACACCTTC
TRBJ1-2 - - TRBV3-1/TRBV3-2 CASSQADSRFYGYTF TGTGCCAGCAGCCAAGCGGATTCGCGGTTCTATGGCTACACCTTC
TRBJ1-1 - TRBD1 TRBV6-2/TRBV6-3 CASSYWTGGTNTEAFF TGTGCCAGCAGTTACTGGACAGGGGGGACGAACACTGAAGCTTTCTTT
TRBJ1-1 - - TRBV3-1/TRBV3-2 CASSQGGRGYTEAFF TGTGCCAGCAGCCAAGGGGGCAGGGGCTACACTGAAGCTTTCTTT
TRBJ2-7 - - TRBV4-2 CASSQDIRNRIGEQYF TGTGCCAGCAGCCAAGATATCAGGAACCGAATTGGAGAGCAGTACTTC
TRBJ2-2 once - TRBV2 CASSVGSGFTGELFF TGTGCCAGCAGTGTAGGGTCAGGGTTCACCGGGGAGCTGTTTTTT
TRBJ1-4 - TRBD1 TRBV6-6 CASSRQGISTNEKLFF TGTGCCAGCAGTCGACAGGGGATTTCAACTAATGAAAAACTGTTTTTT
TRBJ2-3 few - TRBV2 CASSEAQHTQYF TGTGCCAGCAGTGAAGCGCAGCATACGCAGTATTTT
TRBJ1-3 - TRBD1 TRBV3-1/TRBV3-2 CASSRLQGASGNTIYF TGTGCCAGCAGCCGGCTCCAGGGGGCATCGGGAAACACCATATATTTT
TRBJ2-1 - TRBD2 TRBV15 CATSTGTRVGGNEQFF TGTGCCACCAGCACCGGGACTAGGGTTGGAGGCAATGAGCAGTTCTTC
TRBJ1-1 - - TRBV20-1 CSASPFQSGEAFF TGCAGTGCTAGTCCGTTCCAGTCGGGGGAAGCTTTCTTT